Below, 25 T cell receptor beta chains from the same sample are listed, as sequenced in a study of T cells in women clearing cervical HPV infection. Sequencing used immunoSEQ multiplex PCR; TCRdb keeps in-frame clones, though not all of them. This sample's table has about 14,000 clones. Sequenced sample: blood buffy coat. These receptors were taken from a woman aged 18 to 75 with a cervical HPV16 infection that either progressed to CIN3+ or cleared (not recorded which).

About this clone itself: The missing CDR3 end, 3 residues past where the read stops, is filled in from the germline J gene. This chain uses TRBV10-2 with TRBJ2-7; 8 bases are shared with TRBD1. The CDR3 has 17 amino acids. Germline values: CDR1 WSHSY, CDR2 SAAADI. The ends lost 5 bases at V and 6 bases at J; junction bases unmatched: 18. The part of the CDR3 DNA that was read is TGCGCCAGCAGTTATCAGCCCCCCGGGACAGGATCCCCCGAG. Translated, it gives CASSYQPPGTGSPE. The whole CDR3 region reads CASSYQPPGTGSPEQYF.

Judged by frequency, this clone is medium-sized. Partial CDR3 DNA: TGTGCCAGCAGACAGGGTATCGCTGAA. Its translation: CASRQGIAE. In full, the CDR3 is CASRQGIAEAFF. This chain joins TRBV2 and TRBJ1-1; D is possibly TRBD1 (6 bases). The CDR3 end lies 3 residues beyond the end of the read and is filled in from the germline J gene. Germline V gene lookup returns CDR1 SNHLY and CDR2 FYNNEI. The V gene lost 6 bases and the J gene lost 6 bases, with 11 bases spanning the gap. This CDR3 has 12 amino acids.

Concerning this clone: The read terminates 3 residues ahead of where the CDR3 ends, so the germline J gene completes it. The rearrangement links TRBV30 to TRBJ2-2, with 7 bases fitting TRBD1. The CDR3 sequence is 15 residues long. Germline V gene lookup returns CDR1 GTSNPN and CDR2 SVGIG (reference sequence). CDR3 protein: CAWVGQPGANEKLFF. The CDR3 bases that were read are TGTGCCTGGGTGGGACAGCCCGGGGCTAATGAAAAG.

Concerning this clone: The read ends 3 residues before the CDR3 terminus; that terminus is restored from the germline J gene. The chain combines TRBV20-1 with TRBJ2-7; 7 bases match TRBD1. The CDR3 has 13 residues. Losses at the gene ends were 1 base for V and 4 bases for J; bases not matched to a gene: 4. CDR1 is DFQATT, CDR2 SNEGSKA, per germline (reference sequence). The sequenced part of the CDR3 DNA is TGCAGTGCTAGAGGGACAGGCCAGTACGAG. It codes for CSARGTGQYE. The CDR3, in full, reads CSARGTGQYEQYF.

To note about this clone: The read ends 3 residues shy of where the CDR3 ends; the end is completed using the germline J gene. This chain joins TRBV10-3 and TRBJ2-2, with D possibly matching TRBD1 (6 bases). V lost 4 bases to trimming and J lost 5 bases, with 17 bases between them. The CDR3 extends over 16 amino acids. Germline-derived CDR1 and CDR2 are ENHRY and SYGVKD. The CDR3 bases that were read are TGTGCCATCAGTGTAAGCGTGGGGGCCGAGACCGGGGAG. This encodes CAISVSVGAETGE. The entire CDR3 reads CAISVSVGAETGELFF.

For this clone: The CDR3 end falls 3 residues outside the read, so it is completed with the germline J gene. The chain is built from TRBV29-1 and TRBJ1-1; D gene ambiguous. This CDR3 region has 13 residues. The ends were cut back, 3 bases at V and 1 base at J, with 9 bases in the middle. From germline, CDR1 is SQVTM and CDR2 ANQGSEA. CDR3 region: CSVDVSGNTEAFF. The CDR3 DNA, read in part, is TGCAGCGTTGACGTATCCGGGAACACTGAA.

Worth noting for this clone: The sequence runs out 3 residues before the end of the CDR3; the remainder is reconstructed from the germline J gene. The chain recombines TRBV5-1 with TRBJ2-5; TRBD1 is a possible D gene (6 bases). CDR1 and CDR2 (germline): SGHRS, YFSETQ. Trimming removed 9 bases at V and 1 base at J, with 19 bases between. The length of the CDR3 is 15 residues. CDR3: CATRTIGQSQETQYF. The part of the CDR3 DNA that was read is TGCGCCACCAGAACAATCGGACAGAGCCAAGAGACC.

As for this clone: The read gets to within 3 residues of the CDR3 end, and the germline J gene fills in the rest. J is TRBJ2-3 and V is TRBV30; D might be TRBD1 or TRBD2, each matching 5 bases. The germline CDR1 and CDR2 sequences are GTSNPN and SVGIG (reference sequence). This CDR3 spans 13 amino acids. The part of the CDR3 DNA that was read is TGTGCCTGGAACGGAGGAGGACAAGAGACG. Translated, it gives CAWNGGGQET. The full CDR3 protein is CAWNGGGQETQYF. The whole variable domain, filled in from reference TRBV30 and TRBJ2-3, reads SQTIHQWPATLVQPVGSPLSLECTVEGTSNPNLYWYRQAAGRGLQLLFYSVGIGQISSEVPQNLSASRPQDRQFILSSKKLLLSDSGFYLCAWNGGGQETQYFGPGTRLTVL.

A word on this clone: The read terminates 3 residues ahead of where the CDR3 ends, so the germline J gene completes it. The V and J genes are TRBV23-1 and TRBJ2-7; weak D call: TRBD2 (6 bases). TRBV23-1 carries the ORF label, with uncertain function. There are 19 residues in the CDR3. V was pared by 0 bases and J by 2 bases, with 23 bases between. The CDR3 DNA, read in part, is TGCGCCAGCAGTCAATCGAATCCGGCTTCGGGGACTGGAGCCTACGAG. It codes for CASSQSNPASGTGAYE. The entire CDR3 reads CASSQSNPASGTGAYEQYF.

As for this clone: Read sequence stops 3 residues before the CDR3 end, and the germline J gene provides the missing end. This sequence joins TRBV5-1 and TRBJ1-2; 7 bases fit TRBD1. The CDR3 runs 15 residues. The germline CDR1 and CDR2 sequences are SGHRS and YFSETQ. The sequenced part of the CDR3 DNA is TGCGCCAGCAGCAACACAGGGGAACCCTACAATGAG. The encoded protein is CASSNTGEPYNE. The complete CDR3 protein is CASSNTGEPYNEYTF.

A note on this clone: The CDR3 is cut off 3 residues early in the read; its end comes from the germline J gene. This chain joins TRBV10-1 and TRBJ1-1; 7 nucleotides agree with TRBD1. Per germline, CDR1 WNHNN and CDR2 SYGVQD (reference sequence). The CDR3 is 16 residues long. V shed 0 bases, J shed 1 base, and the junction held 5 bases outside the gene matches. The covered CDR3 bases are TGCGCCAGCAGTGAGTCGCGGGGACAGAAGAACACTGAA. Translation gives CASSESRGQKNTE. The whole CDR3 protein reads CASSESRGQKNTEAFF.

On this clone: The read gets to within 3 residues of the CDR3 end, and the germline J gene fills in the rest. The chain couples TRBV19 to TRBJ1-2, with D perhaps matching TRBD1 (6 bases). Germline CDR1 reads LNHDA; CDR2 reads SQIVND (reference sequence). V lost 3 bases to trimming and J lost 7 bases, with 18 bases between them. The CDR3 length is 15 residues. The sequenced part of the CDR3 DNA is TGTGCCAGTAGTATCCTCGGCGGGGGCACCAGTGGC. It yields the protein CASSILGGGTSG. The complete CDR3 protein is CASSILGGGTSGYTF.

A word on this clone: With the read ending 3 residues before the CDR3 end, the germline J gene is used to fill in that end. This rearrangement joins TRBV30 to TRBJ1-2, with D maybe TRBD1 (5 bases). The CDR3 contains 16 residues. With 1 base removed from V and 3 bases from J, the gap between germline ends came to 18 bases. The germline V gene has CDR1 GTSNPN and CDR2 SVGIG (reference sequence). The CDR3 bases that were read are TGTGCCTGGAGTGGGCTCGGGGGGAGAAGGGACTATGGC. Its translation: CAWSGLGGRRDYG. The full CDR3 sequence reads CAWSGLGGRRDYGYTF.

Details on this clone: The read terminates 3 residues ahead of where the CDR3 ends, so the germline J gene completes it. The V and J genes are TRBV19 and TRBJ2-1; 12 nucleotides line up with TRBD1. V lost 6 bases, J lost 7 bases, and 16 bases stayed unmatched. This CDR3 spans 18 amino acids. In germline, CDR1 is LNHDA, CDR2 SQIVND (reference sequence). The CDR3 loop reads CASSTGTGGPGPSNEQFF. The sequenced CDR3 bases are TGTGCCAGTAGCACCGGGACAGGGGGCCCGGGGCCTTCAAATGAG.

On this clone itself: At one boundary the junction diverges from the germline segment, which might be a read error. CDR3 DNA (partial): TGTGCCGGCAGTCCAAGCCCAGGAGTCTACGAG. It translates to CAGSPSPGVYE. The entire CDR3 sequence reads CAGSPSPGVYEQYF. This chain connects TRBV7-8 to TRBJ2-7, with D unresolved. The CDR3 is cut off 3 residues early in the read; its end comes from the germline J gene. This CDR3 is built from 14 residues. Germline V gene data show CDR1 as SGHVS and CDR2 as FQNEAQ.

Concerning this clone itself: The read terminates 3 residues ahead of where the CDR3 ends, so the germline J gene completes it. This chain connects TRBV2 to TRBJ1-6; D is perhaps TRBD1 (5 bases). This CDR3 has 14 amino acids. The V and J ends lost 6 bases and 1 base respectively, with 7 bases between them. Germline V CDR1 and CDR2: SNHLY, FYNNEI. The chain's CDR3 is CASRQVSYNSPLHF. The sequenced CDR3 bases are TGTGCCAGCAGACAGGTATCCTATAATTCACCC.

Notes on this clone: With the read ending 3 residues before the CDR3 end, the germline J gene is used to fill in that end. V gene TRBV19 combines with J gene TRBJ2-2, with 8 bases identical to TRBD1. The junction had 7 bases not matched to a gene; V was cut back by 10 bases and J by 3 bases. Germline CDR1 LNHDA, CDR2 SQIVND (reference sequence). This CDR3 has 14 amino acids. The part of the CDR3 DNA that was read is TGTGCCACTCGACCCAGGGGGCACACCGGGGAG. The encoded protein is CATRPRGHTGE. The full CDR3 is CATRPRGHTGELFF.

Note on this clone: The CDR3 goes on 3 residues after the read ends, and that part is filled in from the germline J gene. The V gene is TRBV6-1, the J gene TRBJ2-2; the D gene is possibly TRBD1 (5 bases). The CDR3 has 15 residues. Germline V gene lookup returns CDR1 MNHNS and CDR2 SASEGT. Here the CDR3 reads CASSEQVSGANVLFF. The sequenced part of the CDR3 DNA is TGTGCCAGCAGTGAACAGGTCTCTGGGGCCAACGTG.

The CDR3 region is CSAPDRWETQYF. The sequenced CDR3 bases are TGCAGTGCCCCCGACAGGTGGGAGACC. The genes are TRBV20-1 and TRBJ2-5, with D perhaps TRBD1 (6 bases). The read ends 3 residues early relative to the CDR3; the germline J gene fills the gap. The CDR3 covers 12 residues. CDR1 is DFQATT, CDR2 SNEGSKA, per germline (reference sequence). Trimming cost V 6 bases and J 5 bases, with 13 bases left between them.

A word on this clone: Coverage ceases 3 residues before the CDR3 finishes, and the germline J gene fills in the end. The chain is built from TRBV30 and TRBJ1-2, with TRBD1 matching 9 bases. In germline, CDR1 is GTSNPN, CDR2 SVGIG (reference sequence). The CDR3 is 13 residues long. The CDR3 region is CAWSGTGSFDYTF. Incomplete CDR3 DNA: TGTGCCTGGAGCGGGACAGGGTCCTTCGAC.

Comments on this clone: The read stops 3 residues short of the end of the CDR3; the missing end is completed from the germline J gene. The chain couples TRBV20-1 to TRBJ1-5; D is ambiguous. V shed 0 bases and J shed 4 bases, with 13 bases lying between them. This CDR3 has 15 residues. Germline CDR1 and CDR2: DFQATT and SNEGSKA (reference sequence). The CDR3 reads CSARDQIRRNQPQHF. The sequenced CDR3 bases are TGCAGTGCTAGAGATCAAATCCGGCGGAATCAGCCC.

Comment on this clone: The read ends 3 residues shy of where the CDR3 ends; the end is completed using the germline J gene. This chain connects TRBV5-1 to TRBJ2-4, with 15 bases matching TRBD2. The V and J ends lost 3 bases and 6 bases, in that order; junction bases with no gene match: 1. The CDR3 consists of 15 residues. Germline V gene lookup returns CDR1 SGHRS and CDR2 YFSETQ. This CDR3 reads CASSSGLAGGNIQYF. CDR3 DNA, as far as it was read: TGCGCCAGCAGCTCGGGACTAGCGGGGGGAAACATT.

A remark on this clone: The read falls 3 residues short of the CDR3 end, and the missing part is taken from the germline J gene. The chain links TRBV18 to TRBJ1-5; 9 bases agree with TRBD1. Trimming at V came to 2 bases and at J to 1 base, leaving 3 bases not matched to a gene. Looked up from germline, CDR1 is KGHSH and CDR2 is LQKENI. This CDR3 comprises 16 residues. The part of the CDR3 DNA that was read is TGTGCCAGCTCACCAGAGACAGGGGGGAGCAATCAGCCC. It specifies CASSPETGGSNQP. The entire CDR3 sequence reads CASSPETGGSNQPQHF.

Remarks on this clone: With the read ending 3 residues before the CDR3 end, the germline J gene is used to fill in that end. The chain couples TRBV28 to TRBJ2-7, with 11 bases identical to TRBD2. Germline CDR1 and CDR2: MDHEN and SYDVKM. The length of the CDR3 is 16 residues. The junction had 10 bases not matched to a gene; V was cut back by 6 bases and J by 3 bases. CDR3 amino acids: CASSPIRGLADYEQYF. The CDR3 bases that were read are TGTGCCAGCAGCCCCATTCGGGGACTAGCGGACTACGAG.

Turning to this clone: Germline is not matched at one junction end, which may reflect a read error. The CDR3 extends 3 residues past the end of the read, so its final part is completed from the germline J gene. Other DNA sequences within the sample encode an identical CDR3. The rearrangement uses TRBV2 and TRBJ1-3; D unclear. This CDR3 is 13 amino acids long. CDR1 is SNHLY and CDR2 is FYNNEI in the germline V gene. This CDR3 reads CASTGLSGNTIYF. The covered CDR3 bases are TGTGCCAGCACCGGACTGTCTGGAAACACT.